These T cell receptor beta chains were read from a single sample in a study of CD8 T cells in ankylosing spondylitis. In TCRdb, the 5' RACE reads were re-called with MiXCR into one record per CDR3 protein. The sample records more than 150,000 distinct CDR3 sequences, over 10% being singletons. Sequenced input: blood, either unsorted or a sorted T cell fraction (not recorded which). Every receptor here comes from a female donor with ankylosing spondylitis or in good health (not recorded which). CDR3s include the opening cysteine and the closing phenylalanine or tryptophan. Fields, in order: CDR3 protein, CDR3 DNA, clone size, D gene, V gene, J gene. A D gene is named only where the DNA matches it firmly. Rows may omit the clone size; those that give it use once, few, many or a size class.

CASSFLIGNGYTF	TGTGCCAGCAGTTTTTTAATTGGAAATGGCTACACCTTC	many	.	TRBV27	TRBJ1-2
CASSSATGNEQYF	TGTGCCAGCAGCTCCGCGACAGGGAACGAGCAGTACTTC	many	TRBD1	TRBV7-3	TRBJ2-7
CASSLQGPTVNTEAFF	TGTGCCAGCAGCCTCCAAGGCCCCACGGTTAACACTGAAGCTTTCTTT	few	.	TRBV7-3	TRBJ1-1
CSAPPGTGDVNEQFF	TGCAGTGCCCCTCCCGGGACAGGGGATGTCAATGAGCAGTTCTTC	many	TRBD1	TRBV20-1	TRBJ2-1
CASSLGTGGDSPLHF	TGTGCCAGCAGCTTAGGGACAGGGGGTGATTCACCCCTCCACTTT	few	TRBD1	TRBV7-2	TRBJ1-6
CSALAVQETQYF	TGCAGTGCCCTAGCAGTCCAAGAGACCCAGTACTTC	few	.	TRBV20-1	TRBJ2-5
CASRPFGYDGYTF	TGTGCCAGCAGACCCTTCGGCTATGATGGCTACACCTTC	many	.	TRBV6-2/TRBV6-3	TRBJ1-2
CASSQEVQGYEQYF	TGTGCCAGCAGCCAAGAAGTGCAGGGGTACGAGCAGTACTTC	many	.	TRBV4-2	TRBJ2-7
CAISDRSSYNEQFF	TGTGCCATCAGTGATAGAAGCTCCTACAATGAGCAGTTCTTC	many	.	TRBV10-3	TRBJ2-1
CSVETGGNEKLFF	TGCAGCGTAGAGACAGGGGGTAATGAAAAACTGTTTTTT	many	TRBD1	TRBV29-1	TRBJ1-4
CASSLGLAGYTDTQYF	TGCGCCAGCAGCTTGGGCCTAGCGGGGTACACAGATACGCAGTATTTT	.	TRBD2	TRBV5-1	TRBJ2-3
CASSPNTPSGSGGTQYF	TGTGCCAGCTCACCAAACACTCCTAGCGGGAGCGGTGGGACCCAGTACTTC	few	TRBD2	TRBV18	TRBJ2-5
CSARMKDSPLHF	TGCAGTGCTAGGATGAAGGATTCACCCCTCCACTTT	many	.	TRBV20-1	TRBJ1-6
CASSRGLAGVEALQSGANVLTF	TGCGCCAGCAGCCGAGGACTAGCGGGAGTTGAGGCTTTGCAATCTGGGGCCAACGTCCTGACTTTC	many	TRBD2	TRBV5-1	TRBJ2-6
CASSLKGPIRNQPQHF	TGTGCCAGCAGTTTAAAGGGGCCCATACGTAATCAGCCCCAGCATTTT	few	.	TRBV27	TRBJ1-5
CASSFTSGQETQYF	TGTGCCAGCAGCTTTACTAGCGGGCAAGAGACCCAGTACTTC	few	TRBD2	TRBV7-7	TRBJ2-5
CASSLAPLVTDTQYF	TGTGCCAGCAGCTTAGCGCCCCTAGTAACAGATACGCAGTATTTT	many	.	TRBV7-2	TRBJ2-3
CASSSARTGETQYF	TGTGCCAGCAGCTCCGCACGGACGGGGGAGACCCAGTACTTC	.	.	TRBV11-2	TRBJ2-5
CASSLGQGADIQYF	TGCGCCAGCAGCTTGGGGCAGGGGGCCGACATTCAGTACTTC	many	TRBD1	TRBV5-1	TRBJ2-4
CASGWGEAFF	TGTGCCAGCGGCTGGGGCGAAGCTTTCTTT	many	.	TRBV5-8	TRBJ1-1
CASRIQGENYGYTF	TGTGCCAGTAGGATACAGGGTGAGAACTATGGCTACACCTTC	many	.	TRBV10-3	TRBJ1-2
CASSLVRSEIKPQHF	TGTGCCAGCAGCTTAGTAAGGAGCGAAATCAAGCCCCAGCATTTT	few	.	TRBV7-2	TRBJ1-5
CASSLAGAEETQYF	TGTGCCAGCAGTTTAGCAGGGGCCGAAGAGACCCAGTACTTC	many	.	TRBV12-3/TRBV12-4	TRBJ2-5
CASSQRIGLAGEKRAYEQYF	TGTGCCAGCAGCCAGCGAATCGGACTAGCGGGAGAAAAAAGGGCCTACGAGCAGTACTTC	few	TRBD2	TRBV4-2	TRBJ2-7
CATSGTSGRTYNEQFF	TGTGCCACCAGTGGGACTAGCGGGAGGACCTACAATGAGCAGTTCTTC	many	TRBD2	TRBV24-1	TRBJ2-1
CSAGTADTQYF	TGCAGTGCCGGGACAGCAGATACGCAGTATTTT	few	TRBD1	TRBV20-1	TRBJ2-3
CSARDGTGAQYF	TGCAGTGCTAGAGATGGAACAGGGGCGCAGTATTTT	many	TRBD1	TRBV20-1	TRBJ2-3
CAWSGLDPYEQYF	TGTGCCTGGAGTGGTCTGGATCCCTACGAGCAGTACTTC	many	.	TRBV30	TRBJ2-7
CASSLGPLNEQFF	TGTGCCAGCAGCTTGGGGCCCTTAAATGAGCAGTTCTTC	many	.	TRBV11-1	TRBJ2-1
CASSPGDLSYEQYF	TGTGCCAGCAGCCCAGGCGACCTATCCTACGAGCAGTACTTC	many	.	TRBV9	TRBJ2-7
CASSANRVGTGELFF	TGCGCCAGCAGCGCAAATAGGGTCGGCACCGGGGAGCTGTTTTTT	few	.	TRBV5-1	TRBJ2-2
CATRSPVGTGELFF	TGTGCCACCAGGAGTCCCGTTGGAACCGGGGAGCTGTTTTTT	many	.	TRBV24-1	TRBJ2-2
CASRPGLAGETQYF	TGCGCCAGCAGGCCGGGACTAGCGGGAGAGACCCAGTACTTC	many	TRBD2	TRBV5-1	TRBJ2-5
CASSLLAGGRNEQFF	TGTGCCAGCAGCCTCCTAGCGGGAGGGCGAAATGAGCAGTTCTTC	many	TRBD2	TRBV7-9	TRBJ2-1
CASSLSPGADEQYF	TGCGCCAGCAGCCTTTCCCCAGGGGCCGACGAGCAGTACTTC	many	.	TRBV5-1	TRBJ2-7
CASSLESQGQPEAFF	TGTGCCAGCAGCTTAGAATCACAGGGTCAGCCTGAAGCTTTCTTT	many	.	TRBV7-8	TRBJ1-1
CSAGDRDRSPLHF	TGCAGTGCTGGAGACAGGGATCGATCACCCCTCCACTTT	many	TRBD1	TRBV20-1	TRBJ1-6
CSVRPQVQETQYF	TGCAGCGTTCGGCCCCAGGTCCAAGAGACCCAGTACTTC	many	.	TRBV29-1	TRBJ2-5
CSARGTEAYEQYF	TGCAGTGCTAGAGGGACGGAGGCCTACGAGCAGTACTTC	.	.	TRBV20-1	TRBJ2-7
CASSLGQRTDTQYF	TGTGCCAGCAGCTTGGGACAAAGAACAGATACGCAGTATTTT	many	.	TRBV11-3	TRBJ2-3
CASSLGLASYEQYF	TGTGCCAGCAGCTTAGGCCTAGCTTCCTACGAGCAGTACTTC	.	.	TRBV7-2	TRBJ2-7
CASSLDSSQETQYF	TGCGCCAGCAGCTTGGATTCCAGCCAAGAGACCCAGTACTTC	many	.	TRBV5-1	TRBJ2-5
CASSLGQHNQPQHF	TGTGCCAGCAGTTTGGGACAGCACAATCAGCCCCAGCATTTT	many	TRBD1	TRBV12-3/TRBV12-4	TRBJ1-5
CSAISIEAFF	TGCAGTGCTATCTCTATTGAAGCTTTCTTT	.	.	TRBV20-1	TRBJ1-1
CSVERVCRSGVPGELFF	TGCAGCGTTGAAAGGGTCTGTCGATCGGGGGTTCCCGGGGAGCTGTTTTTT	many	.	TRBV29-1	TRBJ2-2
CASSLQQGVGTEAFF	TGTGCCAGCAGCTTGCAACAGGGGGTTGGCACTGAAGCTTTCTTT	many	TRBD1	TRBV7-2	TRBJ1-1
CATSRERSPGGTYEQYF	TGTGCCACCAGCAGAGAAAGAAGCCCCGGGGGAACCTACGAGCAGTACTTC	many	.	TRBV15	TRBJ2-7
CAISEGLEAFF	TGTGCCATCAGTGAGGGGCTGGAAGCTTTCTTT	many	.	TRBV10-3	TRBJ1-1
CASSVTRSNTGELFF	TGTGCCAGCAGTGTTACGCGGTCGAACACCGGGGAGCTGTTTTTT	many	.	TRBV25-1	TRBJ2-2
CASSAGTYGTNTGELFF	TGTGCCAGCAGTGCCGGGACATACGGAACGAACACCGGGGAGCTGTTTTTT	many	.	TRBV2	TRBJ2-2